Following are 8 T cell receptor beta chains from one sample sequenced in a study of blood T cell repertoires in COVID-19. Generated by immunoSEQ multiplex PCR, the TCRdb table keeps only in-frame clones and is missing some. This sample yields around 140,000 clones, of which roughly three quarters are seen a single time; less than 2% belongs to the top ten. The specimen was peripheral blood. The receptors stem from a woman aged 60 to 75 with acute or convalescent COVID-19.

The rearrangement joins TRBV28 to TRBJ2-3; TRBD2 matches 16 bases. The CDR3 runs to 20 residues. The ends lost 2 bases at V and 1 base at J; junction bases unmatched: 9. CDR1 is MDHEN, CDR2 SYDVKM, per germline. The DNA for the CDR3 is TGTGCCAGCAGTTTAATCGGGACTAGCGGGAGGGGGCCGGGCACAGATACGCAGTATTTT. This gives the protein CASSLIGTSGRGPGTDTQYF.

The genes are TRBV28 and TRBJ1-5; 11 bases match TRBD1. The CDR3 runs 17 residues. The J segment lost 4 bases and the V segment lost 5 bases, leaving 10 bases of the junction unmatched. CDR1 MDHEN and CDR2 SYDVKM come from the germline V gene. CDR3 region: CASSPGTGGIWNQPQHF. DNA for the CDR3: TGTGCCAGCAGTCCCGGGACAGGGGGTATTTGGAATCAGCCCCAGCATTTT.

The rearrangement links TRBV10-3 to TRBJ2-3; possibly TRBD2 for D (6 bases). The CDR3 spans 12 residues. Germline V gene sequence: CDR1 ENHRY, CDR2 SYGVKD. V was cut by 4 bases and J by 6 bases, with 8 bases left in between. CDR3 protein: CAISGGEDTQYF. DNA for the CDR3: TGTGCCATCAGTGGGGGGGAGGATACGCAGTATTTT.

The chain has TRBV28 and TRBJ2-3; 7 bases fit TRBD1. The CDR3 totals 15 residues. Unmatched junction bases numbered 9, after V lost 8 bases and J lost 1 base. Germline CDR1 is MDHEN and CDR2 is SYDVKM. CDR3 residues: CASEKRQGGTDTQYF. For the CDR3, the DNA is TGTGCCAGCGAGAAGAGACAGGGCGGCACAGATACGCAGTATTTT.

The V call is TRBV2, the J call TRBJ2-2; 7 bases are a match to TRBD2. In germline, CDR1 is SNHLY, CDR2 FYNNEI. Trimming took 3 bases from V and 6 from J; bases not matched to a gene: 7. The CDR3 has 15 residues. The CDR3 here is CASSDLAGRAGELFF. The DNA for the CDR3 is TGTGCCAGCAGTGACTTAGCGGGTAGAGCCGGGGAGCTGTTTTTT.

This rearrangement joins TRBV28 to TRBJ1-4, with 10 positions matching TRBD1. Trimming removed 3 bases from V and 3 bases from J; junction bases left unmatched: 10. This CDR3 is built from 18 residues. Germline V gene sequence: CDR1 MDHEN, CDR2 SYDVKM. The CDR3 DNA reads TGTGCCAGCAGTTTCGTGCCGGGACAGGGGCGGGCTAATGAAAAACTGTTTTTT. Translated, it gives CASSFVPGQGRANEKLFF.

The CDR3 loop is CASSPRTSLNTEAFF. CDR3 sequence (DNA): TGTGCCAGCAGTCCGCGGACATCTTTAAACACTGAAGCTTTCTTT. The chain couples TRBV27 to TRBJ1-1, with D perhaps TRBD1 (5 bases). From germline, CDR1 is MNHEY and CDR2 SMNVEV (reference sequence). Trimming cost V 5 bases and J 2 bases, with 15 bases left between them. This CDR3 contains 15 residues.

This chain joins TRBV28 and TRBJ1-2; a weak D match, TRBD1 (6 bases). The CDR3 is made up of 11 amino acids. The V gene lost 6 bases and the J gene lost 7 bases, with 9 bases spanning the gap. In germline, CDR1 is MDHEN, CDR2 SYDVKM. The CDR3 coding sequence is TGTGCCAGCAGGCACAGGGCTGGCTACACCTTC. Residues: CASRHRAGYTF.